The entry below gives a single TCR beta chain sequence along with its context. This entry is derived from a study of HIV-infected patients and healthy controls. Via MiXCR, TCRdb re-called the 5' RACE reads, giving one row per CDR3 protein. The sample lists some 20,000 distinct CDR3 sequences, around a fifth occurring once. There are 15 residues in the CDR3. V dropped 2 bases and J dropped 8 bases, with 16 bases sitting between them. The germline gives CDR1 SGDLS, CDR2 YYNGEE. The sequencing input was CD8+ T cells from blood. J is TRBJ1-4 and V is TRBV9; D is undetermined. The receptor was isolated from a human donor in good health. The CDR3, as DNA: TGTGCCAGCAGCGTCGGAGACACGGCCGTCGAAAAACTGTTTTTT. Its protein product is CASSVGDTAVEKLFF. Combining the CDR3 with reference TRBV9 and TRBJ1-4 gives the whole variable domain DSGVTQTPKHLITATGQRVTLRCSPRSGDLSVYWYQQSLDQGLQFLIQYYNGEERAKGNILERFSAQQFPDLHSELNLSSLELGDSALYFCASSVGDTAVEKLFFGSGTQLSVL.